The 26 T cell receptor beta chains below all came from one sample that was sequenced in a study of T cell clonality in common variable immunodeficiency. Data came from immunoSEQ multiplex PCR; TCRdb stores just in-frame clones and leaves some out. The table lists under 50,000 clones, with no singletons. Material for sequencing was peripheral blood mononuclear cells. These receptors were taken from a person aged 18 to 75 in good health.

This clone was counted only a few times. The CDR3 end lies 3 residues beyond the end of the read and is filled in from the germline J gene. The chain links TRBV7-6 to TRBJ2-3, with a possible D match to TRBD1 (5 bases). Germline-derived CDR1 and CDR2 are SGHVS and FNYEAQ. The CDR3 has 15 residues. This CDR3 is CASSFARVSSETQYF. The sequenced CDR3 bases are TGTGCCAGCAGCTTTGCCAGGGTGAGCAGCGAGACG.

This clone was seen many times. The sequenced fragment ends 3 residues before the CDR3 boundary, so the rest is inferred from the germline J gene. This rearrangement joins TRBV20-1 to TRBJ2-3, with 7 bases fitting TRBD1. The CDR3 has 15 amino acids. CDR1 is DFQATT, CDR2 SNEGSKA, per germline (reference sequence). V shed 4 bases and J 0 bases; nucleotides not matched to a gene: 7. The part of the CDR3 DNA that was read is TGCAGTGCTACCAGGGGGAGTACTAGCACAGATACG. This encodes CSATRGSTSTDT. The entire CDR3 protein is CSATRGSTSTDTQYF.

This clone came up many times. The missing CDR3 end, 3 residues past where the read stops, is filled in from the germline J gene. V gene TRBV28 combines with J gene TRBJ1-4; D is unclear. The CDR3 spans 15 residues. The V gene's germline CDR1 is MDHEN and CDR2 SYDVKM. V lost 3 bases and J 3 bases, leaving 11 bases between the germline ends. Here the CDR3 reads CASSFNSVSNEKLFF. The CDR3 bases that were read are TGTGCCAGCAGTTTTAACTCCGTTTCTAATGAAAAA. Supplemented by reference TRBV28 and TRBJ1-4, the full variable domain reads DVKVTQSSRYLVKRTGEKVFLECVQDMDHENMFWYRQDPGLGLRLIYFSYDVKMKEKGDIPEGYSVSREKKERFSLILESASTNQTSMYLCASSFNSVSNEKLFFGSGTQLSVL.

This clone was seen at least ten times. The CDR3 goes on 3 residues after the read ends, and that part is filled in from the germline J gene. This sequence joins TRBV20-1 and TRBJ2-7, with 9 bases aligning to TRBD1. J was trimmed by 3 bases and V by 5 bases; bases with no gene match: 5. The CDR3 runs 13 residues. CDR1 is DFQATT and CDR2 is SNEGSKA in the germline V gene (reference sequence). Partial CDR3 DNA: TGCAGTGCTGTTACAGGGGGCTACTACGAG. Its translation: CSAVTGGYYE. The whole CDR3 protein reads CSAVTGGYYEQYF.

In the case of this clone: A far larger clone is off by one base, so a read error is likely. The read halts 3 residues ahead of the CDR3 end, with the missing end drawn from the germline J gene. The V and J genes are TRBV6-1 and TRBJ1-4, with 7 bases that match TRBD1. Looked up from germline, CDR1 is MNHNS and CDR2 is SASEGT. The CDR3 totals 15 residues. CDR3 bases read: TGTGTCAGCAGTAAAGGGGTGGAGGGGGCTGAAAAA. It yields the protein CVSSKGVEGAEK. The whole CDR3 reads CVSSKGVEGAEKLFF.

There are many counts of this clone. The read falls 3 residues short of the CDR3 end, and the missing part is taken from the germline J gene. The chain couples TRBV6-1 to TRBJ1-5; TRBD1 is a possible D gene (6 bases). The CDR3 has 15 residues. Germline V gene lookup returns CDR1 MNHNS and CDR2 SASEGT. Trimming left V 4 bases short and J 7 bases short, with 17 bases between. Incomplete CDR3 DNA: TGTGCCAGCAGTGGGTCCGGGACGGGGGGCCAGCCC. The encoded protein is CASSGSGTGGQP. From start to end, the CDR3 is CASSGSGTGGQPQHF.

Ten or more counts support this clone. The sequenced fragment ends 3 residues before the CDR3 boundary, so the rest is inferred from the germline J gene. V usage is TRBV7-9 and J usage is TRBJ1-5; possible D gene TRBD1, 5 bases. The CDR3 length is 14 residues. The germline V gene encodes CDR1 SEHNR and CDR2 FQNEAQ (reference sequence). Trimming pared 5 bases from V and 4 bases from J, leaving 12 bases between. The CDR3 loop reads CASSPGHINQPQHF. The sequenced CDR3 bases are TGTGCCAGCAGCCCTGGACACATAAATCAGCCC.

Ten or more counts support this clone. The CDR3 end is not reached by the read, which stops 3 residues before it; the germline J gene fills it in. V gene TRBV5-5 combines with J gene TRBJ2-1; TRBD1 matches 8 bases. Germline CDR1 and CDR2: SGHKS and YYEKEE (reference sequence). The CDR3 runs 15 residues. With 5 bases clipped from V and 2 bases from J, the junction kept 6 bases outside the gene matches. CDR3 sequence: CASRDRDRTYNEQFF. The CDR3 bases that were read are TGTGCCAGCAGAGACCGGGACAGGACCTACAATGAG. The whole variable domain, remainder taken from reference TRBV5-5 and TRBJ2-1, is DAGVTQSPTHLIKTRGQQVTLRCSPISGHKSVSWYQQVLGQGPQFIFQYYEKEERGRGNFPDRFSARQFPNYSSELNVNALLLGDSALYLCASRDRDRTYNEQFFGPGTRLTVL.

This clone was seen at least ten times. The read terminates 3 residues ahead of where the CDR3 ends, so the germline J gene completes it. This chain connects TRBV30 to TRBJ1-1, with a tentative D call TRBD1 (5 bases). V was trimmed by 5 bases and J by 7 bases, leaving 11 bases between them. The CDR3 runs to 11 residues. CDR1 and CDR2 from the germline V gene are GTSNPN and SVGIG (reference sequence). This CDR3 is CAWDRAREAFF. CDR3 bases read: TGTGCCTGGGACAGAGCACGTGAA.

This clone was detected only a few times. The read terminates 3 residues before the CDR3 end, so the remaining end is supplied by the germline J gene. The chain carries TRBV19 and TRBJ2-1, with TRBD2 as a possible D gene (6 bases). CDR3 length: 16 residues. V was cut by 1 base and J by 2 bases, with 12 bases left in between. Looked up from germline, CDR1 is LNHDA and CDR2 is SQIVND (reference sequence). CDR3 bases read: TGTGCCAGTAGTATAGCGGGGGATCGTGCCTACAATGAG. It codes for CASSIAGDRAYNE. The CDR3 as a whole reads CASSIAGDRAYNEQFF. The full variable domain, in which reference TRBV19 and TRBJ2-1 provide the parts outside the CDR3, is DGGITQSPKYLFRKEGQNVTLSCEQNLNHDAMYWYRQDPGQGLRLIYYSQIVNDFQKGDIAEGYSVSREKKESFPLTVTSAQKNPTAFYLCASSIAGDRAYNEQFFGPGTRLTVL.

This clone was counted many times. The read gets to within 3 residues of the CDR3 end, and the germline J gene fills in the rest. V and J are TRBV7-2 and TRBJ2-7; no clear D. The V end was cut by 6 bases, the J end by 2 bases, with 2 bases between. Germline V CDR1 and CDR2: SGHTA, FQGNSA. CDR3 length equals 10 residues. The chain's CDR3 is CASSTYEQYF. The sequenced CDR3 bases are TGTGCCAGCAGTACCTACGAG.

With regard to this clone: The CDR3 is cut off 3 residues early in the read; its end comes from the germline J gene. The chain couples TRBV2 to TRBJ1-2; 8 nucleotides agree with TRBD1. V gave up 2 bases and J gave up 4 bases; unmatched junction bases: 12. The CDR3 loop spans 17 amino acids. Looked up from germline, CDR1 is SNHLY and CDR2 is FYNNEI. This chain's CDR3 is CASSELPTGARFYGYTF. The CDR3 bases that were read are TGTGCCAGCAGTGAACTTCCGACAGGGGCCCGTTTCTATGGC.

In its sample, this clone was seen many times. From the germline J gene comes the end of the CDR3, since the read stops 3 residues before it. The chain employs TRBV18 and TRBJ2-7; D perhaps matches TRBD1 (6 bases). There are 15 residues in the CDR3. The V gene lost 0 bases and the J gene lost 1 base, with 10 bases spanning the gap. Germline lookup yields CDR1 KGHSH and CDR2 LQKENI. Partial CDR3 DNA: TGTGCCAGCTCACCACCGGGGCAGGGGTCCTACGAG. It yields the protein CASSPPGQGSYE. The full CDR3 sequence reads CASSPPGQGSYEQYF.

This clone was observed at least ten times. The read halts 3 residues ahead of the CDR3 end, with the missing end drawn from the germline J gene. The gene calls are TRBV18 and TRBJ2-2; TRBD1 is a possible D gene (5 bases). Trimming shortened V by 11 bases and J by 0 bases, and 10 bases separated the two germline ends. Per the germline V gene, CDR1 is KGHSH and CDR2 is LQKENI. The CDR3 runs to 13 residues. This CDR3 reads CAGLTANTGELFF. The part of the CDR3 DNA that was read is TGTGCCGGCTTGACAGCGAACACCGGGGAG. Looking up the rest from reference TRBV18 and TRBJ2-2 gives the full variable domain: NAGVMQNPRHLVRRRGQEARLRCSPMKGHSHVYWYRQLPEEGLKFMVYLQKENIIDESGMPKERFSAEFPKEGPSILRIQQVVRGDSAAYFCAGLTANTGELFFGEGSRLTVL.

This clone was recorded many times. The sequenced fragment ends 3 residues before the CDR3 boundary, so the rest is inferred from the germline J gene. The chain couples TRBV20-1 to TRBJ2-3, with 9 nucleotides matching TRBD2. V was pared by 1 base and J by 3 bases, with 8 bases of the junction left unmatched. CDR3 length: 16 amino acids. Germline values: CDR1 DFQATT, CDR2 SNEGSKA (reference sequence). Partial CDR3 DNA: TGCAGTGCTAGAGCGCGGGGGGGCCTTCGGACAGATACG. Translating gives CSARARGGLRTDT. The complete CDR3 protein is CSARARGGLRTDTQYF.

With respect to this clone: The read is 3 residues too short to cover the CDR3 end, so that end is filled in from the germline J gene. This chain links TRBV19 with TRBJ1-2; a weak D match, TRBD1 (5 bases). CDR3 size: 15 residues. Germline V lookup: CDR1 LNHDA, CDR2 SQIVND (reference sequence). The covered CDR3 bases are TGTGCCAGTAGTCCCTTGGGGGGGAGGACTGGTGAC. This translates into CASSPLGGRTGD. The complete CDR3 reads CASSPLGGRTGDYTF.

Ten or more counts support this clone. The read terminates 3 residues ahead of where the CDR3 ends, so the germline J gene completes it. The chain has TRBV30 and TRBJ1-2; D may be TRBD1 (5 bases). The V gene's germline CDR1 is GTSNPN and CDR2 SVGIG (reference sequence). The CDR3 extends over 14 amino acids. V was trimmed by 8 bases and J by 0 bases, leaving 16 bases between them. The CDR3 protein is CAHRLRGSNYGYTF. The CDR3 bases that were read are TGTGCCCACAGACTTCGGGGGTCTAACTATGGC.

This clone was detected ten times or more. The CDR3 end falls 3 residues outside the read, so it is completed with the germline J gene. The chain joins TRBV10-3 to TRBJ2-1, with D maybe TRBD1 (5 bases). There are 12 residues in the CDR3. In germline, CDR1 is ENHRY, CDR2 SYGVKD. V was clipped by 7 bases and J by 6 bases, with 10 bases between them. Partial CDR3 DNA: TGTGCCATCATCGGTCAGGGCAATGAG. Translation gives CAIIGQGNE. The entire CDR3 sequence reads CAIIGQGNEQFF.

This clone was recorded a few times. The CDR3 goes on 3 residues after the read ends, and that part is filled in from the germline J gene. The chain links TRBV19 to TRBJ1-2, with D possibly matching TRBD1 (5 bases). The CDR3 has 14 amino acids. Germline CDR1 LNHDA, CDR2 SQIVND (reference sequence). CDR3 bases read: TGTGCCAGTAGCCCCGGGACTTCCACAGATACC. It specifies CASSPGTSTDT. The full CDR3 sequence reads CASSPGTSTDTYTF.

This clone was recorded many times. The sequenced CDR3 bases are TGTGCCACCTCTCTCCCGTTCCCAGAGACC. Its protein is CATSLPFPET. The whole CDR3 protein reads CATSLPFPETQYF. This chain uses TRBV6-2 or TRBV6-3 with TRBJ2-5; D ambiguous. From the germline J gene comes the end of the CDR3, since the read stops 3 residues before it. Germline values: CDR1 MNHEY, CDR2 SVGEGT. The CDR3 runs to 13 residues. Trimming stripped 10 bases from V and 4 bases from J, with 16 bases between.

This clone was seen many times. The read comes to an end 3 residues before the CDR3 does, leaving the germline J gene to fill in the end. The V and J genes are TRBV10-3 and TRBJ1-6; D is undetermined. Per germline, CDR1 ENHRY and CDR2 SYGVKD. This CDR3 has 15 amino acids. The germline V and J ends were trimmed by 4 bases and 9 bases, with 16 bases remaining between them. The CDR3 sequence: CAISARTADGSPLHF. CDR3 DNA, as far as it was read: TGTGCCATCAGTGCGCGGACTGCAGATGGTTCACCC.

This clone was picked up many times. Read sequence stops 3 residues before the CDR3 end, and the germline J gene provides the missing end. V usage is TRBV20-1 and J usage is TRBJ1-1, with D possibly TRBD1 on 6 matching bases. The CDR3 consists of 15 residues. Germline V gene lookup returns CDR1 DFQATT and CDR2 SNEGSKA (reference sequence). V was pared by 8 bases and J by 1 base, with 20 bases between. Here the CDR3 reads CSPDRKKRKNTEAFF. The covered CDR3 bases are TGCAGTCCGGACAGAAAGAAACGGAAGAACACTGAA.

Ten or more counts support this clone. From the germline J gene comes the end of the CDR3, since the read stops 3 residues before it. The J gene is TRBJ2-3, the V gene TRBV12-3 or TRBV12-4; TRBD2 agrees at 12 bases. The CDR3 has 14 residues. The junction had 4 bases not matched to a gene; V was cut back by 8 bases and J by 4 bases. Incomplete CDR3 DNA: TGTGCCAGCTCACCTAGCGGGGGGGCAGATACG. It encodes CASSPSGGADT. The full CDR3 protein is CASSPSGGADTQYF.

This clone came up many times. The CDR3 end falls 3 residues outside the read, so it is completed with the germline J gene. The chain has TRBV29-1 and TRBJ1-2; the D gene is possibly TRBD1 (5 bases). The CDR3 runs 13 residues. The ends were cut back, 4 bases at V and 5 bases at J, with 14 bases in the middle. Germline V gene data show CDR1 as SQVTM and CDR2 as ANQGSEA. CDR3 DNA, as far as it was read: TGCAGCGTTGTCAACAGGCGCTCTTATGGC. Protein sequence: CSVVNRRSYG. The full CDR3 reads CSVVNRRSYGYTF.

Ten or more counts support this clone. Read coverage stops 3 residues before the CDR3 terminus; the germline J gene supplies the remainder. The chain combines TRBV5-6 with TRBJ2-2; 7 bases agree with TRBD2. V trimming: 7 bases; J trimming: 7 bases; junction bases outside the gene matches: 13. CDR3 length: 15 amino acids. In germline, CDR1 is SGHDT, CDR2 YYEEEE. The sequenced part of the CDR3 DNA is TGTGCCAGCGGTAGGGGAGGGGTATACGGCGGGGAG. It codes for CASGRGGVYGGE. The whole CDR3 protein reads CASGRGGVYGGELFF.

This clone was observed at least ten times. The read comes to an end 3 residues before the CDR3 does, leaving the germline J gene to fill in the end. This chain uses TRBV29-1 with TRBJ2-4; TRBD2 matches 9 bases. There are 13 residues in the CDR3. Germline V gene data show CDR1 as SQVTM and CDR2 as ANQGSEA. This CDR3 is CSAAGGTKNIQYF. The CDR3 bases that were read are TGCAGTGCCGCGGGGGGGACCAAAAACATT.